This TCR beta chain was obtained from a study of blood T cells in healthy people across ages. V was cut by 6 bases and J by 2 bases, with 10 bases left in between. The CDR3 is made up of 13 amino acids. Looked up from germline, CDR1 is MDHEN and CDR2 is SYDVKM. Sample-barcoded 5' priming and a J-beta primer mix drove a second PCR of 7 to 11 cycles. TCRdb re-derived calls from the 5' RACE reads in MiXCR, one entry per CDR3 protein. The data show 920,000 or so distinct CDR3 sequences, around 43% seen once. The clonotype originates from a woman aged 55-69 years in good health. Source material: blood. The rearrangement links TRBV28 to TRBJ2-5; D is tentatively TRBD1 or TRBD2 (5 bases each). CDR3 nucleotide sequence: TGTGCCAGCAGCCGGGACGTACAAGAGACCCAGTACTTC. Translated: CASSRDVQETQYF.